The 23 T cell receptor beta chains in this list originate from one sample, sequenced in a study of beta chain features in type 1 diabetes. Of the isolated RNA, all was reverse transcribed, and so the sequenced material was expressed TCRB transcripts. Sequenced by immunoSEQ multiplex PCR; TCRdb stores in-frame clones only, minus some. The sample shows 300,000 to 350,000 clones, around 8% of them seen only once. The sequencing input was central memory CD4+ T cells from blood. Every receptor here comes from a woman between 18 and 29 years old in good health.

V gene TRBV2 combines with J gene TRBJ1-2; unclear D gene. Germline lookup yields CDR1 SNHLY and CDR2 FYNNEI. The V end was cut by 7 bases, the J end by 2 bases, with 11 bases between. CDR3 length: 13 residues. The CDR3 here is CASKVDGNYGYTF. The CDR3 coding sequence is TGTGCCAGCAAGGTGGACGGAAACTATGGCTACACCTTC. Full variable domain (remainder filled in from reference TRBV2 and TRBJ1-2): EPEVTQTPSHQVTQMGQEVILRCVPISNHLYFYWYRQILGQKVEFLVSFYNNEISEKSEIFDDQFSVERPDGSNFTLKIRSTKLEDSAMYFCASKVDGNYGYTFGSGTRLTVV.

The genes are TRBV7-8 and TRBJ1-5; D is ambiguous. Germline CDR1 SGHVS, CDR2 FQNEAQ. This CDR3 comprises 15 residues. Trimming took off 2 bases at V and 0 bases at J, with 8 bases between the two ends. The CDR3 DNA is TGTGCCAGCAGCTTATCCGCCACTAGCAATCAGCCCCAGCATTTT. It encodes CASSLSATSNQPQHF.

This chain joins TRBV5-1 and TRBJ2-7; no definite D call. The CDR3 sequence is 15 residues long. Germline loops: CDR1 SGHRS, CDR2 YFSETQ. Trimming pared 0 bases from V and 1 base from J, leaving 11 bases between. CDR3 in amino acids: CASSLGHAGSYEQYF. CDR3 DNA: TGCGCCAGCAGCTTGGGACACGCAGGATCCTACGAGCAGTACTTC.

The CDR3 loop reads CASSQNPGTSKYF. CDR3 DNA sequence: TGTGCCAGCAGCCAGAACCCCGGGACGAGCAAGTACTTC. The chain couples TRBV14 to TRBJ2-4; possibly TRBD1 or TRBD2 for D (5 bases each). Trimming took 3 bases from V and 14 from J, leaving 17 bases between them. The CDR3 consists of 13 residues. Germline V gene data show CDR1 as SGHDN and CDR2 as FVKESK.

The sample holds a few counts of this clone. The CDR3 region is CASRRNVAGVTYNEQFF. In DNA, the CDR3 is TGTGCCAGCAGGAGAAACGTAGCGGGAGTAACCTACAATGAGCAGTTCTTC. This chain connects TRBV2 to TRBJ2-1; 9 bases line up with TRBD2. CDR3 length equals 17 residues. V shed 6 bases and J 2 bases; nucleotides not matched to a gene: 11. Germline values: CDR1 SNHLY, CDR2 FYNNEI.

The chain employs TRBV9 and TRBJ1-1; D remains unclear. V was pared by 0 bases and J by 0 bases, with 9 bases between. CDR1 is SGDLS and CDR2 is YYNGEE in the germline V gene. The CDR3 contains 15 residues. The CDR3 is CASSVGDNLNTEAFF. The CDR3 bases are TGTGCCAGCAGCGTAGGTGACAACCTGAACACTGAAGCTTTCTTT.

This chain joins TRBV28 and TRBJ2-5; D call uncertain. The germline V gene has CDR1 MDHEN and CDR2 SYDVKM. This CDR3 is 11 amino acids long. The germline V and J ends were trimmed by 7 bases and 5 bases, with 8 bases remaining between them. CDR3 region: CASNTWETQYF. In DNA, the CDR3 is TGTGCCAGCAATACTTGGGAGACCCAGTACTTC.

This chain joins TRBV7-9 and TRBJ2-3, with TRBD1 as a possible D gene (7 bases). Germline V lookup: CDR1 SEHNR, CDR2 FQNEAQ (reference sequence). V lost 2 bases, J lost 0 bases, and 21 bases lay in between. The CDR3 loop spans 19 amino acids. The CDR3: CASSLRRDRFYSSTDTQYF. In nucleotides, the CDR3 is TGTGCCAGCAGCTTAAGGCGGGACAGATTTTACTCTAGCACAGATACGCAGTATTTT.

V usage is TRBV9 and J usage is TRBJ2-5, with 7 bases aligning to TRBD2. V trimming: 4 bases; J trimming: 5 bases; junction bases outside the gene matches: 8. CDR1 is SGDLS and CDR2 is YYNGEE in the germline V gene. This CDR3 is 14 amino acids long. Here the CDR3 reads CASSPSGMVETQYF. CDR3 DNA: TGTGCCAGCAGCCCCAGCGGGATGGTGGAGACCCAGTACTTC.

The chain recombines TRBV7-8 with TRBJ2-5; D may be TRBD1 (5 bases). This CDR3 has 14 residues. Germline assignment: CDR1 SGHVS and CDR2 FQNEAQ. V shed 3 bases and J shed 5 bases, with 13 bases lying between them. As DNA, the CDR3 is TGTGCCAGCAGCTTGCAGGGCCTCGGTGAGACCCAGTACTTC. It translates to CASSLQGLGETQYF.

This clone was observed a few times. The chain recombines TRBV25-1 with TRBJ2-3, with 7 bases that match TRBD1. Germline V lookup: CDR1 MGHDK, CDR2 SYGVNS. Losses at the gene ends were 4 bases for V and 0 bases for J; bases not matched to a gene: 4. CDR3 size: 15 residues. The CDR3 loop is CASSVPGQSTDTQYF. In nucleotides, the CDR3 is TGTGCCAGCAGTGTCCCGGGACAGAGCACAGATACGCAGTATTTT.

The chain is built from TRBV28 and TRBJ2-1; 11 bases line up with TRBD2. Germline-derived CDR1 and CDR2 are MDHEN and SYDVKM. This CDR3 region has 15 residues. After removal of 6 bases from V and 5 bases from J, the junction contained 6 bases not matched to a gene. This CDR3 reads CASSYSGREDNEQFF. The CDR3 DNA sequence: TGTGCCAGCAGCTATAGCGGGAGGGAGGACAATGAGCAGTTCTTC.

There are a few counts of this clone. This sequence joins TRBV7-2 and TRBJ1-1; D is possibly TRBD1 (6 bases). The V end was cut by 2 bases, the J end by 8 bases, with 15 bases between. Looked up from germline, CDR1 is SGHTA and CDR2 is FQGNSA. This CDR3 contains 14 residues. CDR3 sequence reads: CASSLKGGLWEAFF. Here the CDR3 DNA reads TGTGCCAGCAGCTTAAAGGGGGGCCTTTGGGAAGCTTTCTTT.

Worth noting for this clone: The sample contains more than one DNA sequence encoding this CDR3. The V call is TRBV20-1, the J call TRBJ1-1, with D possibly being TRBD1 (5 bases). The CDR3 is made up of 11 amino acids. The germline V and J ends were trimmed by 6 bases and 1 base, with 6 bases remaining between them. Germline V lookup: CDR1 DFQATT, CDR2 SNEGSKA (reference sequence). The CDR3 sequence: CSATENTEAFF. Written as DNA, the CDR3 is TGCAGTGCGACAGAGAACACTGAAGCTTTCTTT.

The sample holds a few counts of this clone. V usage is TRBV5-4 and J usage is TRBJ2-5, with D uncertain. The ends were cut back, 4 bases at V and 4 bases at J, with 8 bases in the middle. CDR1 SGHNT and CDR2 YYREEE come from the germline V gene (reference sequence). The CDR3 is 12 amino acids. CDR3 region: CASSPVGETQYF. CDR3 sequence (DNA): TGTGCCAGCAGCCCGGTAGGAGAGACCCAGTACTTC. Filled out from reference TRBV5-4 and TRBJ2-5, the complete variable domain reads ETGVTQSPTHLIKTRGQQVTLRCSSQSGHNTVSWYQQALGQGPQFIFQYYREEENGRGNFPPRFSGLQFPNYSSELNVNALELDDSALYLCASSPVGETQYFGPGTRLLVL.

The CDR3 loop is CASSYSGRDNYGYTF. CDR3 sequence (DNA): TGTGCCAGCAGTTACTCGGGCCGAGATAACTATGGCTACACCTTC. The genes are TRBV6-5 and TRBJ1-2; D is unclear. The CDR3 spans 15 residues. Looked up from germline, CDR1 is MNHEY and CDR2 is SVGAGI. V was clipped by 0 bases and J by 1 base, with 9 bases between them.

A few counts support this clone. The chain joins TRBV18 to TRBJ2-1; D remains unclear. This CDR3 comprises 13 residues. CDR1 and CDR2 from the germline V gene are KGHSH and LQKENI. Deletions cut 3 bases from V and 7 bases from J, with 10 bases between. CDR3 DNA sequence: TGTGCCAGCTCACCTTCTGAGGCGAATGAGCAGTTCTTC. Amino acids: CASSPSEANEQFF.

CDR3 in amino acids: CASSAQGSGANVLTF. CDR3 in DNA: TGTGCCAGCAGTGCTCAGGGATCTGGGGCCAACGTCCTGACTTTC. This rearrangement joins TRBV2 to TRBJ2-6; D is perhaps TRBD1 (5 bases). Germline V gene sequence: CDR1 SNHLY, CDR2 FYNNEI. CDR3 length: 15 amino acids. The germline V and J ends were trimmed by 4 bases and 1 base, with 8 bases remaining between them.

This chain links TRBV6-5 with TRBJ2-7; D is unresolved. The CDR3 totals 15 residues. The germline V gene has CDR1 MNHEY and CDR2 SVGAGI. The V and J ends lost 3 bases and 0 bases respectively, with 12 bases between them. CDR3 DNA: TGTGCCAGCAGTTATAGAGGTTGGGGCTCCTACGAGCAGTACTTC. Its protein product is CASSYRGWGSYEQYF.

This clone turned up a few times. The CDR3, as DNA: TGTGCCAGCAGCTTAGTCAGGCTGAGCGAGCAGTACTTC. Protein sequence: CASSLVRLSEQYF. V is TRBV5-4 and J is TRBJ2-7; D is unresolved. This CDR3 region has 13 residues. V was shortened by 2 bases and J by 6 bases, with 12 bases between the two germline ends. Germline CDR1 and CDR2: SGHNT and YYREEE (reference sequence).

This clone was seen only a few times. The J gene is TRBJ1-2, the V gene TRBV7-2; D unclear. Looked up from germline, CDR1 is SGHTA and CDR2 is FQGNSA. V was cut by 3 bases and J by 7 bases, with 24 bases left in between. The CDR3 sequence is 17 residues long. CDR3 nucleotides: TGTGCCAGCAGCTTGGATATGGCGGCGGGCCCTTCTAGTGGCTACACCTTC. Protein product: CASSLDMAAGPSSGYTF.

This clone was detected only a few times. In nucleotides, the CDR3 is TGTGCCAGCAGCCGCAACAGCTTCTATGGCTACACCTTC. This translates into CASSRNSFYGYTF. The chain links TRBV11-2 to TRBJ1-2; no reliable D call. Germline CDR1 reads SGHAT; CDR2 reads FQNNGV. CDR3 size: 13 residues. V gave up 5 bases and J gave up 4 bases, with 11 bases separating them.

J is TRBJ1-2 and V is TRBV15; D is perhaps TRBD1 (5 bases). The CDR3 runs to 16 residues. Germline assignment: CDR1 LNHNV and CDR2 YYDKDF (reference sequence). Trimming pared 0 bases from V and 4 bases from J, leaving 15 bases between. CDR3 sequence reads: CATSRDPNSGSYGYTF. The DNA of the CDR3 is TGTGCCACCAGCAGAGATCCGAATTCAGGGAGCTATGGCTACACCTTC. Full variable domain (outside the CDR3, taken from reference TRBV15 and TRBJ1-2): DAMVIQNPRYQVTQFGKPVTLSCSQTLNHNVMYWYQQKSSQAPKLLFHYYDKDFNNEADTPDNFQSRRPNTSFCFLDIRSPGLGDTAMYLCATSRDPNSGSYGYTFGSGTRLTVV.